The present entry profiles one T cell receptor (beta chain) with its context. Its antigen remains unknown. The data were taken from a study of long-term antiretroviral therapy in people with HIV. Survey level was the resolution at which the v3.0 immunoSEQ assay ran. In sequencing, about 40,000-55,000 T-cell genomes per sample were targeted. Sequenced by immunoSEQ multiplex PCR; TCRdb stores in-frame clones only, minus some. Among under 50,000 clones, 65% to 90% were seen once, and the ten largest hold around 4.2%. Germline V CDR1 and CDR2: MDHEN, SYDVKM. The germline V and J ends were trimmed by 8 bases and 6 bases, with 19 bases remaining between them. This CDR3 region has 14 residues. The study's findings and limits: Against controls, HIV repertoires showed narrower ranges of CDR3 length. Collection of the blood took place between 2004 and 2017. The ART regimens in use then may have been less effective than current ones.

The sample consisted of unsorted PBMCs, taken just before starting antiretroviral therapy. This receptor was identified in a woman aged 18-29 years with HIV. The chain joins TRBV28 to TRBJ1-2; D unclear. The CDR3 loop is CASLASRFSDGYTF. In DNA, the CDR3 is TGTGCCAGCTTGGCGAGCCGCTTTTCCGATGGCTACACCTTC.